The rows below give T cell receptor beta chains drawn from one sample of a study of shared clonotypes between healthy human individuals. Using immunoSEQ multiplex PCR, the repertoire was profiled, and TCRdb retains in-frame clones only, with some absent. The top ten clones hold about 1.6% of a sample with some 2.1 million clones, 93% of them seen once. The source material was naive CD8+ T cells from PBMCs. The receptors here all came from a man aged 18 to 29 in good health. Some clones in this sample may be carry-over from other donors' samples. Each CDR3 is given with its conserved first and last residue. The order of the fields is D gene, clone size, V gene, J gene, CDR3 protein, CDR3 DNA. D genes are given only for firm matches. The size of a clone is reported for some rows only, either as once, few or many, or as a class for expanded clones.

D: -
size: -
V: TRBV6-5
J: TRBJ1-1
CDR3: CASSYSRAAGSTEAFF
DNA: TGTGCCAGCAGTTACTCGAGGGCAGCGGGGAGCACTGAAGCTTTCTTT

D: TRBD2
size: once
V: TRBV14
J: TRBJ2-1
CDR3: CASSQDRPGLAGANEQFF
DNA: TGTGCCAGCAGCCAAGATAGGCCCGGACTAGCGGGAGCAAACGAGCAGTTCTTC

D: -
size: -
V: TRBV19
J: TRBJ2-7
CDR3: CASSIGSYEQYF
DNA: TGTGCCAGTAGTATTGGTTCCTACGAGCAGTACTTC

D: TRBD2
size: -
V: TRBV27
J: TRBJ2-3
CDR3: CASSLLASGTTDTQYF
DNA: TGTGCCAGCAGTTTATTGGCTAGCGGGACCACAGATACGCAGTATTTT

D: -
size: -
V: TRBV6-1
J: TRBJ1-1
CDR3: CASSDGGLKGNTEAFF
DNA: TGTGCCAGCAGTGATGGGGGGCTGAAGGGGAACACTGAAGCTTTCTTT

D: TRBD1
size: -
V: TRBV11-2
J: TRBJ1-2
CDR3: CASSLGTGSTYGYTF
DNA: TGTGCCAGCAGCTTAGGGACAGGGAGCACCTATGGCTACACCTTC

D: -
size: -
V: TRBV5-1
J: TRBJ2-3
CDR3: CASSPGWRDTDTQYF
DNA: TGCGCCAGCAGCCCCGGCTGGAGGGATACAGATACGCAGTATTTT

D: -
size: -
V: TRBV30
J: TRBJ2-7
CDR3: CAWSVPPQSYEQYF
DNA: TGTGCCTGGAGTGTGCCCCCACAGAGCTACGAGCAGTACTTC

D: -
size: -
V: TRBV20-1
J: TRBJ1-2
CDR3: CSARDRGDFF
DNA: TGCAGTGCTAGAGATCGCGGGGATTTCTTC

D: -
size: -
V: TRBV25-1
J: TRBJ2-3
CDR3: CATSQGTGWEITQYF
DNA: TGTGCCACCTCCCAGGGAACAGGGTGGGAAATTACGCAGTATTTT

D: -
size: -
V: TRBV7-6
J: TRBJ2-1
CDR3: CASSLVRAASSYNEQFF
DNA: TGTGCCAGCAGCTTAGTGCGTGCCGCTAGCTCCTACAATGAGCAGTTCTTC

D: -
size: once
V: TRBV5-6
J: TRBJ1-2
CDR3: CASSLSINYGYTF
DNA: TGTGCCAGCAGCCTCAGCATTAACTATGGCTACACCTTC

D: -
size: -
V: TRBV25-1
J: TRBJ2-5
CDR3: CASSELADPETQYF
DNA: TGTGCCAGCAGTGAGCTCGCGGACCCGGAGACCCAGTACTTC

D: -
size: -
V: TRBV29-1
J: TRBJ2-7
CDR3: CSVRASYYEQYF
DNA: TGCAGCGTTCGGGCCTCCTACTACGAGCAGTACTTC

D: -
size: -
V: TRBV30
J: TRBJ1-1
CDR3: CALLEGAERTEAFF
DNA: TGTGCCCTTCTCGAAGGGGCCGAGCGAACTGAAGCTTTCTTT

D: TRBD2
size: -
V: TRBV7-9
J: TRBJ2-5
CDR3: CASSFLRGEETQYF
DNA: TGTGCCAGCAGCTTTCTCCGGGGGGAGGAGACCCAGTACTTC

D: -
size: -
V: TRBV7-2
J: TRBJ2-1
CDR3: CASSLILEFYSHNEQFF
DNA: TGTGCCAGCAGCTTAATCCTTGAATTCTATAGCCACAATGAGCAGTTCTTC

D: -
size: -
V: TRBV7-6
J: TRBJ2-7
CDR3: CASSSGATYEQYF
DNA: TGTGCCAGCAGCTCAGGGGCCACCTACGAGCAGTACTTC

D: -
size: -
V: TRBV4-3
J: TRBJ1-1
CDR3: CASSQGFGRTNTEAFF
DNA: TGCGCCAGCAGCCAAGGTTTTGGCAGGACGAACACTGAAGCTTTCTTT

D: -
size: -
V: TRBV7-9
J: TRBJ2-3
CDR3: CASSPGSVVDTQYF
DNA: TGTGCCAGCAGCCCAGGGAGTGTGGTGGATACGCAGTATTTT

D: TRBD2
size: -
V: TRBV6-5
J: TRBJ2-1
CDR3: CASSLRLAEHNEQFF
DNA: TGTGCCAGCAGTCTGAGACTAGCGGAGCACAATGAGCAGTTCTTC

D: TRBD2
size: -
V: TRBV9
J: TRBJ2-7
CDR3: CASSPGTRTYEQYF
DNA: TGTGCCAGCAGCCCCGGGACTAGGACCTACGAGCAGTACTTC

D: -
size: -
V: TRBV9
J: TRBJ1-2
CDR3: CASSGSVGSDGYTF
DNA: TGTGCCAGCAGCGGCAGTGTCGGATCAGATGGCTACACCTTC

D: TRBD1
size: -
V: TRBV28
J: TRBJ2-7
CDR3: CASSPGTGAYEQYF
DNA: TGTGCCAGCAGTCCCGGGACAGGGGCGTACGAGCAGTACTTC

D: -
size: -
V: TRBV7-8
J: TRBJ2-7
CDR3: CASSPRKTISYEQYF
DNA: TGTGCCAGCAGCCCCCGAAAGACAATCTCCTACGAGCAGTACTTC

D: -
size: once
V: TRBV27
J: TRBJ2-7
CDR3: CASSLQRFSEQYF
DNA: TGTGCCAGCAGTTTGCAGCGTTTTTCAGAGCAGTACTTC

D: TRBD1
size: -
V: TRBV13
J: TRBJ1-2
CDR3: CASSFGGGGSGYTF
DNA: TGTGCCAGCAGCTTTGGGGGAGGGGGCTCTGGCTACACCTTC

D: TRBD1
size: -
V: TRBV6-1
J: TRBJ2-7
CDR3: CASSAKGQTKHYEQYF
DNA: TGTGCCAGCAGTGCGAAGGGACAGACGAAACACTACGAGCAGTACTTC

D: TRBD2
size: -
V: TRBV13
J: TRBJ2-7
CDR3: CASSSWGTSGIEQYF
DNA: TGTGCCAGCAGCTCGTGGGGGACTAGCGGGATCGAGCAGTACTTC

D: TRBD1
size: -
V: TRBV27
J: TRBJ1-1
CDR3: CASTSGQGAFGATEAFF
DNA: TGTGCCAGCACTTCGGGACAGGGGGCTTTCGGTGCCACTGAAGCTTTCTTT

D: -
size: -
V: TRBV15
J: TRBJ2-5
CDR3: CATSRAYQETQYF
DNA: TGTGCCACCAGCAGGGCGTACCAAGAGACCCAGTACTTC

D: TRBD1
size: -
V: TRBV19
J: TRBJ2-7
CDR3: CASTQDRRGEQYF
DNA: TGTGCCAGTACCCAGGACAGGCGCGGCGAGCAGTACTTC

D: TRBD2
size: -
V: TRBV19
J: TRBJ2-7
CDR3: CASSPGGDTGKFSYEQYF
DNA: TGTGCCAGTAGCCCCGGGGGGGACACAGGAAAATTCTCCTACGAGCAGTACTTC

D: -
size: once
V: TRBV25-1
J: TRBJ2-3
CDR3: CASSQSGFDTQYF
DNA: TGTGCCAGCAGTCAATCAGGGTTTGATACGCAGTATTTT

D: -
size: -
V: TRBV28
J: TRBJ1-2
CDR3: CASSPGASQGYTF
DNA: TGTGCCAGCAGTCCCGGGGCCAGTCAAGGCTACACCTTC

D: TRBD2
size: -
V: TRBV19
J: TRBJ2-1
CDR3: CASLVSFGRGNEQFF
DNA: TGTGCCAGTTTAGTAAGTTTCGGGAGGGGTAATGAGCAGTTCTTC

D: -
size: -
V: TRBV15
J: TRBJ1-4
CDR3: CATSTGEGEKLFF
DNA: TGTGCCACCAGCACCGGGGAGGGGGAAAAACTGTTTTTT

D: -
size: -
V: TRBV29-1
J: TRBJ2-5
CDR3: CSVEGGPVLQETQYF
DNA: TGCAGCGTTGAAGGGGGACCAGTACTCCAAGAGACCCAGTACTTC

D: TRBD1
size: -
V: TRBV19
J: TRBJ1-5
CDR3: CASSRQGSNQPQHF
DNA: TGTGCCAGTAGTAGACAGGGCAGCAATCAGCCCCAGCATTTT

D: TRBD2
size: -
V: TRBV19
J: TRBJ2-7
CDR3: CASSPLSGRNYEQYF
DNA: TGTGCCAGTAGTCCCCTTAGCGGGAGGAACTACGAGCAGTACTTC

D: -
size: -
V: TRBV14
J: TRBJ2-7
CDR3: CASSQDARGGEQYF
DNA: TGTGCCAGCAGCCAAGATGCCCGGGGCGGGGAGCAGTACTTC

D: -
size: -
V: TRBV27
J: TRBJ2-7
CDR3: CASSYSHRRVEQYF
DNA: TGTGCCAGCAGTTACTCGCATCGAAGGGTCGAGCAGTACTTC

D: TRBD2
size: once
V: TRBV7-2
J: TRBJ2-1
CDR3: CASSPPGRAIHNEQFF
DNA: TGTGCCAGCAGCCCCCCCGGGAGGGCGATTCACAATGAGCAGTTCTTC

D: TRBD1
size: -
V: TRBV4-1
J: TRBJ1-2
CDR3: CASSHPGQGARYGYTF
DNA: TGCGCCAGCAGCCACCCGGGACAGGGGGCTCGCTATGGCTACACCTTC

D: TRBD1
size: -
V: TRBV27
J: TRBJ2-1
CDR3: CASSPPRTGYYNEQFF
DNA: TGTGCCAGCAGTCCCCCCCGGACAGGGTATTACAATGAGCAGTTCTTC

D: -
size: -
V: TRBV19
J: TRBJ2-4
CDR3: CASSIEEEAKNIQYF
DNA: TGTGCCAGTAGTATAGAAGAAGAAGCCAAAAACATTCAGTACTTC

D: -
size: once
V: TRBV28
J: TRBJ2-1
CDR3: CASSLGQRRSSYNEQFF
DNA: TGTGCCAGCAGTTTAGGACAGCGGCGAAGCTCCTACAATGAGCAGTTCTTC

D: TRBD2
size: -
V: TRBV7-9
J: TRBJ2-7
CDR3: CASSLGLWEGEQYF
DNA: TGTGCCAGCAGCTTAGGTCTGTGGGAGGGCGAGCAGTACTTC

D: -
size: -
V: TRBV27
J: TRBJ1-1
CDR3: CASYEQGYTEAFF
DNA: TGTGCCAGCTACGAACAGGGTTACACTGAAGCTTTCTTT

D: TRBD2
size: -
V: TRBV9
J: TRBJ2-1
CDR3: CASSVGSSGRYDEQFF
DNA: TGTGCCAGCAGCGTAGGCTCTAGCGGGAGATATGATGAGCAGTTCTTC

D: -
size: -
V: TRBV5-4
J: TRBJ2-1
CDR3: CASSLAVGAGYNEQFF
DNA: TGTGCCAGCAGCTTGGCCGTGGGGGCAGGGTACAATGAGCAGTTCTTC

D: -
size: -
V: TRBV6-1
J: TRBJ2-7
CDR3: CAGEKGSNDHEQYF
DNA: TGTGCCGGCGAAAAGGGCTCGAACGATCACGAGCAGTACTTC

D: -
size: -
V: TRBV5-1
J: TRBJ1-5
CDR3: CASSLDGTNQPQHF
DNA: TGCGCCAGCAGCTTGGATGGGACAAATCAGCCCCAGCATTTT

D: -
size: -
V: TRBV7-9
J: TRBJ2-7
CDR3: CASSSGLSASAYEQYF
DNA: TGTGCCAGCAGCTCAGGACTAAGCGCCAGCGCTTACGAGCAGTACTTC

D: TRBD2
size: -
V: TRBV4-1
J: TRBJ2-1
CDR3: CASSQDKAGSSYNEQFF
DNA: TGCGCCAGCAGCCAGGACAAAGCGGGGAGCTCCTACAATGAGCAGTTCTTC

D: TRBD1
size: -
V: TRBV6-1
J: TRBJ2-7
CDR3: CASSETGSDEQYF
DNA: TGTGCCAGCAGCGAGACAGGGAGCGACGAGCAGTACTTC

D: -
size: -
V: TRBV4-1
J: TRBJ2-6
CDR3: CASSQVLGTPSNVLTF
DNA: TGCGCCAGCAGCCAAGTTTTGGGGACACCCTCTAACGTCCTGACTTTC

D: -
size: -
V: TRBV13
J: TRBJ2-1
CDR3: CASSFRVHSYNEQFF
DNA: TGTGCCAGCAGCTTCAGGGTTCACTCCTACAATGAGCAGTTCTTC

D: -
size: -
V: TRBV27
J: TRBJ2-7
CDR3: CASSLDRALYEQYF
DNA: TGTGCCAGCAGTTTGGATCGGGCCCTTTATGAGCAGTACTTC